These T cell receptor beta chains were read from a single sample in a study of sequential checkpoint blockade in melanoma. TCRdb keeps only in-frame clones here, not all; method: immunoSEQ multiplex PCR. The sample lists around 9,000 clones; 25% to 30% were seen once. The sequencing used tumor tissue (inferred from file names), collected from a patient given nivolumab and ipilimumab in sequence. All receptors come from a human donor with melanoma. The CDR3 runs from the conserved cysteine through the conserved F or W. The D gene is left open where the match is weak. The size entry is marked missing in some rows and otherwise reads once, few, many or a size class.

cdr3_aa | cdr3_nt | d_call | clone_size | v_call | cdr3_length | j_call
CASSVETGELFF | TGTGCCAGCAGCGTAGAGACCGGGGAGCTGTTTTTT | - | - | TRBV9 | 12 | TRBJ2-2
CASSVDEGPNYGYTF | TGTGCCAGCAGCGTAGATGAGGGGCCCAACTATGGCTACACCTTC | - | medium-sized | TRBV9 | 15 | TRBJ1-2
CASSPDRLLWPQHF | TGTGCCAGCAGCCCGGACAGGCTGCTTTGGCCCCAGCATTTT | TRBD1 | few | TRBV7-6 | 14 | TRBJ1-5
CATSRDGEYGTQYF | TGTGCCACCAGCAGAGATGGAGAATATGGGACCCAGTACTTC | - | medium-sized | TRBV15 | 14 | TRBJ2-5
CASSLDPTDTQYF | TGTGCCAGCAGCTTAGATCCGACAGATACGCAGTATTTT | - | many | TRBV7-1 | 13 | TRBJ2-3
CASSYSGQGATNEKLFF | TGTGCCAGCAGTTACAGTGGACAGGGGGCGACTAATGAAAAACTGTTTTTT | TRBD1 | medium-sized | TRBV6-8 | 17 | TRBJ1-4
CSVGISDTDTQYF | TGCAGCGTTGGGATTAGCGACACAGATACGCAGTATTTT | - | - | TRBV29-1 | 13 | TRBJ2-3
CASSSTGGHQPQHF | TGTGCCAGCAGTTCGACAGGCGGACATCAGCCCCAGCATTTT | - | medium-sized | TRBV6-8 | 14 | TRBJ1-5
CASSPAQGGYGYTF | TGTGCCAGCTCACCCGCCCAGGGCGGCTATGGCTACACCTTC | - | - | TRBV18 | 14 | TRBJ1-2
CASSYGGYGQPQHF | TGTGCCAGCAGTTACGGGGGGTACGGTCAGCCCCAGCATTTT | - | - | TRBV6-8 | 14 | TRBJ1-5
CASSDPGPQPQHF | TGCGCCAGCAGCGATCCGGGACCCCAGCCCCAGCATTTT | - | - | TRBV4-1 | 13 | TRBJ1-5
CASSSPARRSEAFF | TGTGCCAGCAGTTCCCCGGCTAGGAGATCTGAAGCTTTCTTT | - | few | TRBV6-8 | 14 | TRBJ1-1
CASSPRDRVNTEAFF | TGTGCCAGTAGCCCCCGGGACAGGGTTAACACTGAAGCTTTCTTT | TRBD1 | - | TRBV19 | 15 | TRBJ1-1
CASSFLQGAGEKLFF | TGCGCCAGCAGCTTCCTTCAGGGGGCGGGAGAAAAACTGTTTTTT | TRBD1 | - | TRBV5-1 | 15 | TRBJ1-4
CASNLYKNYGYTF | TGTGCCAGCAACTTATACAAGAACTATGGCTACACCTTC | - | few | TRBV28 | 13 | TRBJ1-2
CASSQFLAPLHF | TGTGCCAGCAGCCAGTTTCTCGCACCCCTCCACTTT | - | - | TRBV14 | 12 | TRBJ1-6
CAAKRETDTQYF | TGTGCCGCCAAACGGGAAACAGATACGCAGTATTTT | - | - | TRBV28 | 12 | TRBJ2-3
CASKGARVLWETQYF | TGTGCCAGCAAGGGTGCAAGGGTTTTATGGGAGACCCAGTACTTC | - | few | TRBV28 | 15 | TRBJ2-5
CSVDQGAGANVLTF | TGCAGCGTTGACCAGGGGGCTGGGGCCAACGTCCTGACTTTC | TRBD1 | - | TRBV29-1 | 14 | TRBJ2-6
CASSPPVSGETQYF | TGTGCCAGCTCACCACCGGTTTCCGGTGAGACCCAGTACTTC | - | - | TRBV18 | 14 | TRBJ2-5
CASSSQGANTEAFF | TGCGCCAGCAGCTCACAGGGGGCGAACACTGAAGCTTTCTTT | TRBD1 | - | TRBV10-2 | 14 | TRBJ1-1
CAISESGDRLSYEQYF | TGTGCCATCAGTGAGTCTGGGGACCGCCTCTCCTACGAGCAGTACTTC | - | few | TRBV10-3 | 16 | TRBJ2-7
CATSRSWGAMNTEAFF | TGTGCCACCAGCAGGAGCTGGGGGGCAATGAACACTGAAGCTTTCTTT | - | few | TRBV15 | 16 | TRBJ1-1
CASSLEGTTEAFF | TGTGCCAGCAGCTTAGAGGGTACCACTGAAGCTTTCTTT | - | few | TRBV7-1 | 13 | TRBJ1-1
CASSPRGSANPLSNEQFF | TGTGCCAGCTCACCACGGGGGTCGGCTAACCCCCTTTCTAATGAGCAGTTCTTC | - | few | TRBV18 | 18 | TRBJ2-1
CASMPPGGGGNEQFF | TGTGCCAGCATGCCCCCTGGGGGGGGCGGAAATGAGCAGTTCTTC | - | - | TRBV28 | 15 | TRBJ2-1
CASSYSPRGSGANVLTF | TGTGCCAGCAGTTATAGCCCCCGGGGATCTGGGGCCAACGTCCTGACTTTC | - | - | TRBV6-8 | 17 | TRBJ2-6
CASMRSRQGENQPQHF | TGTGCCAGTATGAGGTCCCGGCAGGGAGAAAATCAGCCCCAGCATTTT | - | - | TRBV19 | 16 | TRBJ1-5
CASSSRLITAFF | TGTGCCAGCAGTTCTCGGCTCATCACGGCTTTCTTT | - | medium-sized | TRBV28 | 12 | TRBJ1-1
CASSPGRWGGVAFF | TGTGCCAGCTCACCAGGTCGATGGGGCGGAGTGGCTTTCTTT | - | - | TRBV18 | 14 | TRBJ1-1
CASSQGRTYTYEQYF | TGTGCCAGCAGCCAAGGTAGGACTTACACCTACGAGCAGTACTTC | - | - | TRBV14 | 15 | TRBJ2-7
CSVATGGDEQFF | TGCAGCGTTGCGACCGGGGGCGATGAGCAGTTCTTC | - | - | TRBV29-1 | 12 | TRBJ2-1
CASSTTGERPQHF | TGTGCCAGTAGTACTACAGGGGAACGGCCCCAGCATTTT | TRBD1 | - | TRBV19 | 13 | TRBJ1-5
CASSLTGMDSPLHF | TGTGCCAGCAGTTTGACAGGGATGGATTCACCCCTCCACTTT | TRBD1 | few | TRBV28 | 14 | TRBJ1-6
CASSFPPSGGTGELFF | TGTGCCAGCAGTTTTCCCCCCAGCGGGGGGACCGGGGAGCTGTTTTTT | TRBD2 | few | TRBV28 | 16 | TRBJ2-2
CASSYRRRDRGRGEAFF | TGTGCCAGCAGCTACCGGAGGAGGGACAGGGGGCGCGGTGAAGCTTTCTTT | TRBD1 | many | TRBV11-3 | 17 | TRBJ1-1
CATSRDRGRANYGYTF | TGTGCCACCAGCAGAGATCGGGGGAGGGCTAACTATGGCTACACCTTC | - | - | TRBV15 | 16 | TRBJ1-2
CASSLRASGLAAYEQYF | TGTGCCAGCAGCCTAAGGGCTAGCGGACTCGCTGCCTACGAGCAGTACTTC | TRBD2 | - | TRBV11-3 | 17 | TRBJ2-7
CASRTGFPAATSNYGYTF | TGTGCCAGCAGGACCGGATTCCCGGCTGCAACTTCTAACTATGGCTACACCTTC | - | few | TRBV6-8 | 18 | TRBJ1-2
CASSRTGANEKLFF | TGTGCCAGCAGCCGGACAGGGGCTAATGAAAAACTGTTTTTT | TRBD1 | many | TRBV11-3 | 14 | TRBJ1-4
CAISRQGGLSSPLHF | TGTGCCATCAGCCGACAGGGGGGTTTAAGCTCACCCCTCCACTTT | TRBD1 | - | TRBV6-8 | 15 | TRBJ1-6
CASSLAGEEIYQPQHF | TGTGCCAGCAGCTTGGCGGGGGAAGAGATTTATCAGCCCCAGCATTTT | - | few | TRBV7-5 | 16 | TRBJ1-5
CASSLETGETNTQYF | TGTGCCAGCAGCTTAGAGACAGGGGAAACAAATACGCAGTATTTT | TRBD1 | many | TRBV7-6 | 15 | TRBJ2-3
CASSLDVWGLGGYTF | TGTGCCAGCAGCTTAGATGTTTGGGGACTTGGAGGCTACACCTTC | - | many | TRBV11-3 | 15 | TRBJ1-2
CASSPKGQGPYGYTF | TGTGCCAGCTCACCTAAGGGACAGGGGCCCTATGGCTACACCTTC | TRBD1 | once | TRBV18 | 15 | TRBJ1-2
CAISRSGGASYNEQFF | TGTGCCATCAGTCGTAGCGGGGGGGCATCGTACAATGAGCAGTTCTTC | TRBD2 | - | TRBV6-8 | 16 | TRBJ2-1
CAISESKLAGKGQFF | TGTGCCATCAGTGAGTCGAAGCTAGCGGGGAAAGGGCAGTTCTTC | TRBD2 | few | TRBV10-3 | 15 | TRBJ2-1
CASIDRATDTQYF | TGCGCCAGCATCGACCGGGCGACAGATACGCAGTATTTT | - | - | TRBV10-2 | 13 | TRBJ2-3
CASGADLTGAYEQYF | TGTGCCAGCGGGGCGGATTTGACAGGGGCCTACGAGCAGTACTTC | TRBD1 | few | TRBV2 | 15 | TRBJ2-7
CASSLGGGNTDTQYF | TGCGCCAGCAGCTTGGGCGGTGGGAACACAGATACGCAGTATTTT | - | - | TRBV5-1 | 15 | TRBJ2-3